This record concerns one T cell receptor beta chain sequence. Its antigen has not been determined. No much larger clone is present one base from it, and per-base qualities are unavailable. The cohort was made up of 500 to 850 healthy bone marrow donors. All cohort members were sampled while nominally healthy, although unrecorded immune exposures were likely present. The donor tested CMV seronegative, placing the donor among the roughly 400 seronegative members of the cohort. A peripheral blood sample was collected from each donor, and TCR beta sequencing was performed on peripheral blood mononuclear cells. Genomic DNA was extracted from the blood cell samples with the Qiagen DNeasy Blood Extraction Kit. Sequences SEHNR (CDR1) and FQNEAQ (CDR2) are obtained from the germline V gene (reference sequence). Inclusive of the bounding cysteine and phenylalanine, the CDR3 is 11 residues long. The only DNA kept is the CDR3, 33 bases in frame from the first base. V loses 4 bases of germline sequence and J loses 5 bases, and the interval between the two ends is 2 bases.

Receptors were amplified or captured by the immunoSEQ multiplex PCR assay. The multiplex PCR relied on a mix of 60 forward primers for TCR Vbeta segments and 13 reverse primers for TCR Jbeta segments. The CDR3 region of rearranged TCR beta genes was amplified from genomic DNA with a multiplex PCR assay. The amplified TCR beta libraries were sequenced on the Illumina HiSeq System as 87-base-pair reads. Under the source paper's analysis protocol: A later analysis counted about 76 million unique TCR beta chains across the 670 or so repertoires, and 10 million to 12 million of these chains were shared by at least two donors. A nearest-neighbor algorithm error-corrected the raw reads and collapsed the reads into unique sequences, merging closely related sequences to remove PCR and sequencing errors. CDR3 sequences were aligned to IMGT reference sequences to assign V, D and J gene segments. For a sequence to be retained, a match of at least six nucleotides to both a V gene segment and a J gene segment was required. Rearrangements were called productive when the CDR3 lacked stop codons and stayed in frame with V and J; all others were non-productive. Following IMGT convention, CDR3 was defined as the stretch from the second conserved V-encoded cysteine up to the conserved J-encoded phenylalanine. In an earlier analysis of more than 550 of the donors, sequences lacking an unambiguous match to a single V gene segment were excluded. In an earlier analysis of a few hundred of the donors, V segments were called functional above 56.7% productive rearrangements and were called segregating when the between-donor standard deviation exceeded 5%. A statistical classification framework was built to diagnose cytomegalovirus status from the catalog of TCR beta chain sequences. In a later analysis, TCR nucleotide sequences were compared against IMGT/GENE-DB human TR gene sequences so that V and J genes could be assigned. In a later analysis, CDR3 sequences and most-parsimonious VDJ recombination scenarios were assigned using the TCRdist pipeline. In a later analysis, each TCR beta chain was defined by its CDR3 amino acid sequence together with its V-gene family, and reads lacking a unique V-gene family were excluded. As a way to deal with suspected cross-contamination and a sequencing artifact, a later analysis dropped hundreds of nucleotide sequences that were highly shared and had low generation probability. In a later analysis, a clonal expansion index for each public chain was calculated from normalized within-repertoire ranks of inferred template counts. In a later analysis, generation probabilities were computed using a VDJ recombination model fitted to out-of-frame rearrangements, and the results were checked against IGoR. In a later analysis, hypergeometric tests were used to score TCR-TCR, TCR-HLA and TCR-CMV co-occurrence, with a repertoire-size bias correction applied to TCR pairs. To estimate false discovery rates, a later analysis permuted the HLA or CMV assignments 20 times. A later analysis grouped co-occurring TCRs with DBSCAN, adding TCRdist sequence similarity when clustering within HLA-allele-positive subsets. Repertoires with fewer than 30,000 or more than 120,000 public chains were left out of co-occurrence clustering, as were a handful of repertoires with anomalous nucleotide sharing. This is the immuneACCESS table as TCRdb keeps it, with only in-frame sequences that have V and J called. A part of the clones is gone; compared with another copy, unresolved V genes explain less than half, and the rest is unexplained. From that table come the V and J calls and clone size; the DNA was used to work out D and trimming. The sample profile shows around 170,000 clones; 81% of them were found once. Clones ranked in the top ten supply less than 4.5% of the sample.

This specimen comes from a study of cytomegalovirus exposure and HLA in healthy donors (dated by TCRdb to the late 2010s). For the wider study: An earlier analysis of under 600 of the donors reported roughly 270 Gb of sequence data and around 110 million unique TCR beta sequences from some 180 million T cells. Approximately 300 gigabases of sequencing data and approximately 92 million unique TCR sequences made up an early release that covered several hundred HLA-typed donors. Of the 350 to 400 genotyped donors, about 80% fell in the genetic ancestry cluster associated with self-reported Caucasian donors. The study aimed to test whether cataloging public T cell receptors could reveal signatures of past pathogen exposure. Using immunosequencing, the study profiled T cell repertoires from about 610 subjects and related those repertoires to cytomegalovirus serostatus. Along with the 666-subject first cohort, a separate validation cohort of more than 90 different subjects was used. The study combined high-throughput TCR immunosequencing, statistical association of individual TCRs with disease status, and machine learning to predict cytomegalovirus infection status. To study patterns of TCR occurrence, a later analysis re-analyzed previously published TCR beta repertoires from under 750 donors and added high-resolution HLA genotyping. In the later analysis, no new phenotypic data were used to find candidate immune exposures; instead, reliance was placed on TCR beta sequences and their occurrence across donors. In an earlier analysis of more than 550 of the donors, high-throughput TCR beta sequencing was used to judge whether each TCR beta V gene segment behaved as functional or pseudogenic. Donor age, sex, ethnicity and CMV serostatus were compiled together with the repertoire data. A later genetic analysis used genome-wide SNP genotypes for about three fifths of the 666 donors, treating that subset as a discovery cohort. Every discovery cohort repertoire had been produced on one sequencing platform. Class I and class II HLA loci were covered by the typing at four-digit resolution. Typing coverage varied by locus: 629-630 donors for A, B, C, DRB1 and DQB1; 500 to 550 for DQA1; about 570 for DPA1; around 450 for DPB1. A few DR-DQ haplotypes were treated as single units for association and clustering because of strong linkage in the cohort. Among 398 genotyped donors of the cohort, an average of roughly 240,000 unique TCR beta nucleotide sequences were sequenced per donor, roughly 20% of them non-productive. On the study overall, not on this receptor specifically: CMV serostatus was the only immune exposure information available for the cohort. Because some donors lacked HLA typing at each locus, the association tests relied only on the typed subset. In this cohort, only TCR beta chains were sequenced, and detectable features were limited by the absence of alpha or paired-chain data. Because counts were too low, fewer than 20 rarely observed V segments, including chromosome 9 orphons, were excluded from the earlier analysis of some 590 of the donors. A later analysis found that HLA-associated TCR beta chains were more clonally expanded and had lower generation probabilities than equally common non-associated chains. An earlier analysis of around 540 of the donors showed that most TCR beta V segments appeared in productive rearrangements either about 87% or about 30% of the time, which broadly matched IMGT annotations. Most CMV-associated TCR beta chains appeared to be HLA-restricted in a later analysis, and the HLA associations seemed to be driven largely by CMV exposure. The 87-base-pair reads could not distinguish some IMGT-functional V segments, including TRBV6-2 and TRBV6-3, so those segments were excluded. Correlated functional status among segregating V segments might reflect linkage disequilibrium, but an unknown experimental factor could not be ruled out. In a later analysis, about 16,000 TCR beta sequences were associated with specific HLA alleles at a false discovery rate of 0.05. Sequencing depth was assumed to be roughly uniform across donors in the presence/absence analyses, though that assumption may not hold. A cluster of highly shared sequence variants was judged likely to be a technical artifact of the sequencing pipeline. According to a later analysis, TCR association rates differed among HLA loci, with DRB1 alleles showing the most associated TCRs and HLA-C alleles showing the fewest. A further reported finding was that TCR beta sequences accurately predicted the HLA-A and HLA-B alleles for most subjects in the first cohort. V-gene and J-gene trimming of TCR beta chains was associated with a missense DCLRE1C variant in a later genetic analysis, and the association was replicated in an independent cohort. The study gave a list of around 170 TCR beta chains associated with cytomegalovirus. According to a later genetic analysis, donors in an Asian-associated ancestry cluster had fewer N-insertions in productive TCRs than the approximately 710-donor mean. Several of the top co-occurrence clusters appeared to be linked to parvovirus B19, influenza, CMV and Epstein-Barr virus, according to a later analysis. The authors suggested that the approach could potentially be extended to other disease states and immunological phenotypes. Three of the identified cytomegalovirus-associated TCR beta chains were confirmed in vitro to be specific for cytomegalovirus antigens. Most TCR sequences were observed very rarely across donors, whereas some public TCRs were present in many individuals. The classifier was reported to diagnose cytomegalovirus status with high specificity and sensitivity in both the original and validation cohorts. Strong co-occurrence of HLA alleles, especially DR and DQ, made assigning TCR associations to individual alleles difficult.

The sequence was collected from a man in his fifties in good health and CMV-seronegative. The sequence links TRBV7-9 to TRBJ2-2; the D gene remains uncertain. Sequencing was carried out using PBMCs. The DNA is as follows: TGTGCCAGCAGCTCTACCGGGGAGCTGTTTTTT. This translates into CASSSTGELFF.